This TCR beta chain was identified during a study of CD8+ T cells in alopecia areata. The overall study: Twice daily, treated patients received 5 to 10 mg of oral tofacitinib.

Samples from alopecia areata patients were lesional scalp punch biopsies and peripheral blood. From PBMCs, CD4+ and CD8+ T cells were sorted. Study-level findings and limits: Scalp lesions, especially in alopecia totalis/universalis, had higher clonality than normal scalp.

V was shortened by 2 bases and J by 3 bases, with 8 bases between the two germline ends. The CDR3 runs to 13 residues. Germline V CDR1 and CDR2: SGHRS, YFSETQ. Following extraction, RNA underwent reverse transcription to cDNA, which served as the sequencing template. Libraries were prepared by immunoSEQ multiplex PCR; TCRdb keeps only in-frame clonotypes and omits some of them. Here the sample spans 130,000 to 150,000 clones, about half being singletons. A note on this clone: Antigen specificity is unknown.

This TCR was recovered from a human donor with alopecia areata. The material sequenced was CD4+ T cells sorted from blood, taken at week 0. The J gene is TRBJ1-1, the V gene TRBV5-1, with D possibly matching TRBD1 (6 bases). The CDR3 here is CASSFEGDTEAFF. DNA of the CDR3: TGCGCCAGCAGCTTTGAGGGGGACACTGAAGCTTTCTTT.